This note documents a single T cell receptor beta chain sequence. Its antigen remains unknown. This entry belongs to a study of T cells in Graves' hyperthyroidism and ophthalmopathy. Overall study results and limits: The majority of expanded thyroid clonotypes above 0.001 also appeared in blood.

The CDR3 is 16 amino acids. Trimming removed 3 bases from V and 2 bases from J, with 16 bases in between. Per germline, CDR1 LNHNV and CDR2 YYDKDF (reference sequence). TCR beta CDR3 region amplification was performed from RNA transcripts. The primer set for the first-round RT-PCR of the TCR CDR3 was HTBI. A single record per CDR3 protein comes from TCRdb applying MiXCR to the multiplex PCR reads. The sample shows more than 550,000 distinct CDR3 sequences, about 19% of them seen only once. Patients aged 18 to 65 had newly diagnosed hyperthyroidism of under 2 months' duration. The J gene is TRBJ1-2, the V gene TRBV15; D possibly corresponds to TRBD1 (5 bases). The clonotype comes from a woman between 50 and 59 years old with Graves' hyperthyroidism that later progressed to Graves' ophthalmopathy. The sample consisted of blood. CDR3 sequence (DNA): TGTGCCACCAGCAGGGGGGACCGGGAAACCAACTATGGCTACACCTTC. Its translation is CATSRGDRETNYGYTF.